This section outlines one T cell receptor beta chain sequence together with its context. V lost 5 bases, J lost 0 bases, and 11 bases lay in between. This CDR3 has 16 amino acids. CDR1 SGHTA and CDR2 FQGNSA come from the germline V gene. There were no recent acute infections or vaccinations among the donors, who were healthy HIV-negative adults. The material for each subset, its genomic DNA, was split evenly across several immunoSEQ plates. The authors sequenced unsorted PBMC DNA on ten immunoSEQ deep assay plates. Some clones are missing from TCRdb's copy, which holds only in-frame ones; the method was immunoSEQ multiplex PCR. The table records about half a million clones, roughly 80% of them present only once. This entry comes from a study of shared clonotypes between healthy human individuals.

Sequenced input: PBMCs. The chain carries TRBV7-2 and TRBJ2-6; D call uncertain. The receptor comes from a woman aged 40 to 49 in good health. Some clones in this sample may be carry-over from other donors' samples. The DNA for the CDR3 is TGTGCCAGCAGCCTAGAGGCGAGCTCTGGGGCCAACGTCCTGACTTTC. Amino acids: CASSLEASSGANVLTF.